This TCR beta chain was sequenced for a study of cytomegalovirus exposure and HLA in healthy donors. Overall study results and limits: There were three CMV-associated chains whose specificity for CMV antigens was confirmed in vitro. It was reportedly the case that the classifier diagnosed cytomegalovirus status with high specificity and sensitivity. A subsequent analysis found that TCR clusters from the first cohort also tended to co-occur in the 110 or so validation repertoires, with less than 95% of cluster scores above 0.

On this clone itself: What it binds is unknown.

The data were produced by immunoSEQ multiplex PCR, yet TCRdb's version contains in-frame clones alone and is incomplete. The data contain about 120,000 clones, 95% to 97% of them singletons. The length of the CDR3 is 13 residues. CDR1 is SGDLS, CDR2 YYNGEE, per germline. The J segment lost 6 bases and the V segment lost 2 bases, leaving 4 bases of the junction unmatched. The donors belonged to the roughly 120-subject validation cohort, separate from the roughly 670-subject first cohort. The sample was PBMCs. The J gene is TRBJ2-7, the V gene TRBV9, with 8 bases fitting TRBD1. The sequence came from a man aged 18 to 30 in good health and CMV-seronegative. The CDR3 loop is CASSVVTGGEQYF. Written as DNA, the CDR3 is TGTGCCAGCAGCGTCGTAACAGGGGGCGAGCAGTACTTC. Supplemented by reference TRBV9 and TRBJ2-7, the full variable domain reads DSGVTQTPKHLITATGQRVTLRCSPRSGDLSVYWYQQSLDQGLQFLIQYYNGEERAKGNILERFSAQQFPDLHSELNLSSLELGDSALYFCASSVVTGGEQYFGPGTRLTVT.